This T cell receptor beta chain was recorded in a study of shared clonotypes between healthy human individuals. Across the whole study: Donors had three CD4 naive, three CD4 memory, two CD8 naive and one CD8 memory plate apiece. General study points: Owing to a small donor count, the genetic and exposure-history diversity represented was limited.

Terminally differentiated effector memory CD45RA+ cells were excluded by CCR7 positive selection of CD45RO-negative cells. Details on this clone: Antigen unknown.

V gave up 5 bases and J gave up 4 bases; unmatched junction bases: 9. The germline V gene encodes CDR1 SEHNR and CDR2 FQNEAQ (reference sequence). This CDR3 is built from 16 residues. Over several immunoSEQ plates, each subset's genomic DNA was distributed in even portions. The table came from immunoSEQ multiplex PCR; TCRdb's copy has only in-frame clones and leaves some out. The sample lists about 2.1 million clones, 93% seen once, with under 2% in the top ten. Specimen: naive CD8+ T cells from PBMCs. The TCR was taken from a man between 18 and 35 years old in good health. Some clones in this sample may be carry-over from other donors' samples. The chain combines TRBV7-9 with TRBJ2-1; 9 nucleotides line up with TRBD2. Here the CDR3 reads CASSLHLAGSYNEQFF. CDR3 DNA sequence: TGTGCCAGCAGCCTCCACCTAGCGGGAAGTTACAATGAGCAGTTCTTC.